The 22 T cell receptor beta chains presented below share a single source sample, sequenced in a study of T cell responses to AZD1222 COVID-19 vaccine. Method: immunoSEQ multiplex PCR; TCRdb's copy keeps in-frame clones and lacks some. Of about 130,000 clones listed, about 80% were seen once; the top ten hold about 4%. The starting material was peripheral blood, obtained on day 0 of AZD1222 vaccination. The receptors stem from an adult in good health.

V is TRBV29-1 and J is TRBJ2-2; the match to TRBD2 covers 9 bases. The V segment lost 3 bases and the J segment 5 bases; nucleotides outside the gene matches: 4. CDR3 length: 14 amino acids. Germline V gene lookup returns CDR1 SQVTM and CDR2 ANQGSEA. DNA for the CDR3: TGCAGCGTTGACCTAGCGGGGATTACCGGGGAGCTGTTTTTT. Translating gives CSVDLAGITGELFF.

The chain combines TRBV30 with TRBJ1-5, with no clear D. The CDR3 length is 12 residues. CDR1 and CDR2 from the germline V gene are GTSNPN and SVGIG (reference sequence). V was cut by 1 base and J by 4 bases, with 5 bases left in between. CDR3 coding DNA: TGTGCCTGGAGTGCGACTAATCAGCCCCAGCATTTT. It translates to CAWSATNQPQHF.

This clone was counted once. The V call is TRBV5-8, the J call TRBJ1-4; D possibly corresponds to TRBD1 (5 bases). This CDR3 is 15 amino acids long. In germline, CDR1 is SGHTS, CDR2 YDEGEE. Trimming left V 2 bases short and J 10 bases short, with 18 bases between. CDR3 loop: CASSFDSTLFGKLFF. The CDR3 DNA reads TGTGCCAGCAGCTTTGACAGTACACTTTTTGGAAAACTGTTTTTT. Full variable domain (rest looked up from reference TRBV5-8 and TRBJ1-4): EAGVTQSPTHLIKTRGQQATLRCSPISGHTSVYWYQQALGLGLQFLLWYDEGEERNRGNFPPRFSGRQFPNYSSELNVNALELEDSALYLCASSFDSTLFGKLFFGSGTQLSVL.

This sequence joins TRBV5-6 and TRBJ2-7; possible D gene TRBD1, 6 bases. The CDR3 loop spans 14 amino acids. Trimming pared 2 bases from V and 7 bases from J, leaving 16 bases between. Germline-derived CDR1 and CDR2 are SGHDT and YYEEEE. CDR3 residues: CASSLGGTGGEQYF. For the CDR3, the DNA is TGTGCCAGCAGCTTAGGGGGTACGGGCGGGGAGCAGTACTTC.

The rearrangement links TRBV2 to TRBJ2-3; 7 bases are shared with TRBD1. With 6 bases clipped from V and 2 bases from J, the junction kept 8 bases outside the gene matches. Germline CDR1 reads SNHLY; CDR2 reads FYNNEI. The CDR3 totals 15 residues. The CDR3 DNA follows: TGTGCCAGCAGAGCCGACAGGGCCCCCACAGATACGCAGTATTTT. Amino acids: CASRADRAPTDTQYF.

This sequence joins TRBV20-1 and TRBJ1-2; 12 nucleotides line up with TRBD1. Germline V lookup: CDR1 DFQATT, CDR2 SNEGSKA (reference sequence). The CDR3 extends over 18 amino acids. J lost 3 bases, V lost 3 bases, and 14 bases had no gene match. The CDR3 reads CSASPPGQGANLHYGYTF. CDR3 nucleotide sequence: TGCAGTGCTAGTCCTCCGGGACAGGGGGCGAATTTGCACTATGGCTACACCTTC.

The V and J genes are TRBV5-8 and TRBJ1-2, with D possibly being TRBD1 (6 bases). The length of the CDR3 is 16 residues. Germline-derived CDR1 and CDR2 are SGHTS and YDEGEE. V gave up 0 bases and J gave up 3 bases, with 15 bases separating them. CDR3 bases: TGTGCCAGCAGCTTGGCCCCAGGGGATGTGGACTATGGCTACACCTTC. Residues: CASSLAPGDVDYGYTF.

This clone was observed a handful of times. The rearrangement links TRBV4-1 to TRBJ1-5; possibly TRBD1 for D (5 bases). V was pared by 3 bases and J by 7 bases, with 16 bases between. CDR1 and CDR2 from the germline V gene are MGHRA and YSYEKL. This CDR3 has 15 amino acids. The CDR3, as DNA: TGCGCCAGCAGCCATCAGGGAACGGTAGAACAGCCCCAGCATTTT. Translating gives CASSHQGTVEQPQHF.

The chain joins TRBV25-1 to TRBJ2-1; 8 bases agree with TRBD1. The germline gives CDR1 MGHDK, CDR2 SYGVNS. The CDR3 contains 16 residues. The V gene end was trimmed by 4 bases and the J gene end by 0 bases; junction bases not matched to a gene: 5. CDR3 region: CASSGRQGTSYNEQFF. The CDR3 bases are TGTGCCAGCAGTGGAAGACAGGGGACCTCCTACAATGAGCAGTTCTTC.

This clone was detected a few times. This rearrangement joins TRBV3-1 (or the pseudogene TRBV3-2) to TRBJ1-4; D call uncertain. The germline V and J ends were trimmed by 4 bases and 4 bases, with 10 bases remaining between them. In germline, CDR1 is LGHDT, CDR2 YNNKEL (reference sequence). This CDR3 region has 14 residues. The CDR3 is CASSPDGYNEKLFF. DNA for the CDR3: TGTGCCAGCAGCCCCGACGGATATAATGAAAAACTGTTTTTT.

The chain is built from TRBV28 and TRBJ1-5; D may be TRBD1 (5 bases). CDR3 length: 15 residues. Trimming removed 7 bases from V and 7 bases from J, with 20 bases in between. Germline loops: CDR1 MDHEN, CDR2 SYDVKM. CDR3 bases: TGTGCCAGCAACACACGGGGGTCGGCAGGACAGCCCCAGCATTTT. Amino acids: CASNTRGSAGQPQHF.

The gene calls are TRBV18 and TRBJ1-6; 7 positions agree with TRBD1. CDR1 and CDR2 (germline): KGHSH, LQKENI. After removal of 6 bases from V and 6 bases from J, the junction contained 5 bases not matched to a gene. The CDR3 has 14 amino acids. This chain's CDR3 is CASSVGQANSPLHF. In DNA form, the CDR3 reads TGTGCCAGCTCCGTCGGACAGGCTAATTCACCCCTCCACTTT.

This chain uses TRBV5-4 with TRBJ1-6, with 7 bases aligning to TRBD1. V shed 2 bases, J shed 10 bases, and the junction held 9 bases outside the gene matches. The V gene's germline CDR1 is SGHNT and CDR2 YYREEE (reference sequence). The CDR3 loop spans 15 amino acids. The chain's CDR3 is CASSFDRVGSSPLHF. The DNA of the CDR3 is TGTGCCAGCAGCTTCGACAGGGTCGGATCCTCACCCCTCCACTTT.

V and J are TRBV29-1 and TRBJ2-7; tentative D call: TRBD1 (5 bases). Germline CDR1 and CDR2: SQVTM and ANQGSEA. The CDR3 is 12 residues long. Trimming left V 5 bases short and J 2 bases short, with 10 bases between. For the CDR3, the DNA is TGCAGCGTTCATGTGGGGCCCTACGAGCAGTACTTC. Its protein is CSVHVGPYEQYF.

This clone was detected only a few times. V is TRBV7-9 and J is TRBJ1-2; perhaps TRBD1 as D (5 bases). Trimming cost V 1 base and J 6 bases, with 15 bases left between them. This CDR3 comprises 15 residues. Germline V CDR1 and CDR2: SEHNR, FQNEAQ (reference sequence). DNA of the CDR3: TGTGCCAGCAGCTTAGTTTCGGTTTCAGGGAATGGCTACACCTTC. Translated: CASSLVSVSGNGYTF.

The chain is built from TRBV25-1 and TRBJ1-3; D is uncertain. V lost 1 base to trimming and J lost 2 bases, with 9 bases between them. From germline, CDR1 is MGHDK and CDR2 SYGVNS. The CDR3 contains 15 residues. CDR3 DNA sequence: TGTGCCAGCAGTGAATCGGGGAGTCCTGGAAACACCATATATTTT. Residues: CASSESGSPGNTIYF. Based on the CDR3 plus reference TRBV25-1 and TRBJ1-3, the full variable domain is EADIYQTPRYLVIGTGKKITLECSQTMGHDKMYWYQQDPGMELHLIHYSYGVNSTEKGDLSSESTVSRIRTEHFPLTLESARPSHTSQYLCASSESGSPGNTIYFGEGSWLTVV.

V gene TRBV2 combines with J gene TRBJ1-5, with D possibly matching TRBD1 (6 bases). The CDR3 contains 15 residues. Between the trimmed V and J ends, which lost 1 base and 4 bases, there was a span of 11 bases. CDR1 is SNHLY and CDR2 is FYNNEI in the germline V gene. CDR3 sequence reads: CASSEDRASNQPQHF. DNA of the CDR3: TGTGCCAGCAGTGAAGACAGGGCTTCAAATCAGCCCCAGCATTTT.

The CDR3 loop is CASSVAAGPGGGYTF. For the CDR3, the DNA is TGTGCCAGCAGCGTAGCGGCGGGGCCAGGGGGTGGCTACACCTTC. The rearrangement uses TRBV9 and TRBJ1-2; 7 nucleotides agree with TRBD1. Germline-derived CDR1 and CDR2 are SGDLS and YYNGEE. The CDR3 is made up of 15 amino acids. Losses at the gene ends were 0 bases for V and 7 bases for J; bases not matched to a gene: 9.

The rearrangement joins TRBV7-9 to TRBJ1-6, with a tentative D call TRBD1 (5 bases). V dropped 5 bases and J dropped 9 bases, with 26 bases sitting between them. The CDR3 sequence is 18 residues long. Per germline, CDR1 SEHNR and CDR2 FQNEAQ (reference sequence). The CDR3 is CASSHSWGNPGLGSPLHF. The CDR3 DNA sequence: TGTGCCAGCAGCCACTCTTGGGGGAATCCTGGTTTGGGTTCACCCCTCCACTTT.

This chain links TRBV5-1 with TRBJ2-7; TRBD1 or TRBD2 may be the D gene (5 bases each). The germline V gene has CDR1 SGHRS and CDR2 YFSETQ. The CDR3 totals 15 residues. V dropped 3 bases and J dropped 5 bases, with 18 bases sitting between them. As DNA, the CDR3 is TGCGCCAGCAGCTATCTCTCCGGGACCTTCAACGAGCAGTACTTC. This translates into CASSYLSGTFNEQYF.

This clone was detected only once. The CDR3 DNA is TGTGCCAGCAGTTTGCTGTTCGTAACAGGTGAATCCTACGAGCAGTACTTC. It encodes CASSLLFVTGESYEQYF. The chain uses TRBV27 and TRBJ2-7, with D maybe TRBD1 (5 bases). Germline CDR1 MNHEY, CDR2 SMNVEV (reference sequence). The V and J ends lost 3 bases and 1 base respectively, with 19 bases between them. The CDR3 extends over 17 amino acids.

The V and J genes are TRBV28 and TRBJ1-6; possibly TRBD1 for D (5 bases). This CDR3 spans 14 amino acids. From germline, CDR1 is MDHEN and CDR2 SYDVKM. V was trimmed by 6 bases and J by 7 bases, leaving 13 bases between them. CDR3 nucleotides: TGTGCCAGCAGCCGAGGGGAGTACAATTCACCCCTCCACTTT. This codes for CASSRGEYNSPLHF.